Presented here are 17 T cell receptor beta chains from one specimen sequenced in a study of metastatic and nonmetastatic thyroid tumors. No patient received treatment before thyroid surgery. MiXCR was used by TCRdb to re-call the PCR reads. Here the sample spans around 20,000 clones, roughly 9.8% being singletons. Sequencing input: blood. The receptors come from a female donor with papillary thyroid cancer or a benign thyroid nodule (not recorded which). Some clones in this sample may be carry-over from other donors' samples.

There are many counts of this clone. This rearrangement joins TRBV4-1 to TRBJ1-4; perhaps TRBD1 as D (5 bases). The ends were cut back, 5 bases at V and 0 bases at J, with 13 bases in the middle. This CDR3 spans 16 amino acids. Germline assignment: CDR1 MGHRA and CDR2 YSYEKL. The CDR3 loop reads CASSSLRVATNEKLFF. The CDR3 DNA follows: TGCGCCAGCAGCTCCCTCAGGGTTGCAACTAATGAAAAACTGTTTTTT.

The rearrangement joins TRBV19 to TRBJ2-7, with D unclear. The CDR3 is made up of 13 amino acids. Germline V gives CDR1 LNHDA, CDR2 SQIVND (reference sequence). Deletions cut 0 bases from V and 3 bases from J, with 6 bases between. CDR3 protein: CASSIDLGYEQYF. Here the CDR3 DNA reads TGTGCCAGTAGTATAGATTTAGGCTACGAGCAGTACTTC.

This clone was observed many times. The chain is built from TRBV11-2 and TRBJ2-3, with TRBD2 matching 13 bases. From germline, CDR1 is SGHAT and CDR2 FQNNGV. With 6 bases clipped from V and 3 bases from J, the junction kept 12 bases outside the gene matches. The CDR3 length is 18 residues. The CDR3 spells CASRSGLAGEQGTDTQYF. The CDR3 DNA follows: TGTGCCAGCAGAAGTGGACTAGCGGGAGAGCAAGGGACAGATACGCAGTATTTT.

This clone was observed at least ten times. This may arise from a read error, as a much more abundant clone is one base away. Since no conserved phenylalanine or tryptophan closes the CDR3, a read error is the likely cause. The gene calls are TRBV24-1 and TRBJ2-1; possibly TRBD2 for D (5 bases). CDR1 is KGHDR, CDR2 SFDVKD, per germline. V was cut by 5 bases and J by 0 bases, with 10 bases left in between. CDR3 length: 15 amino acids. CDR3 sequence reads: CATSGRGSSYNEQFS. The CDR3, as DNA: TGTGCCACCAGTGGGAGAGGGAGCTCCTACAATGAGCAGTTCTCC.

This clone was counted between two and nine times. CDR3 in amino acids: CASSPIDWDGLGSLHF. The CDR3 DNA sequence: TGTGCCAGCAGTCCCATAGACTGGGACGGACTGGGATCCCTCCACTTT. The chain carries TRBV6-1 and TRBJ1-6; a possible D gene is TRBD1 (5 bases). This CDR3 has 16 amino acids. CDR1 and CDR2 (germline): MNHNS, SASEGT. Trimming took 5 bases from V and 14 from J, leaving 25 bases between them.

The sample holds many counts of this clone. This chain links TRBV7-2 with TRBJ2-1; 8 nucleotides agree with TRBD2. V trimming: 5 bases; J trimming: 8 bases; junction bases outside the gene matches: 8. CDR1 is SGHTA and CDR2 is FQGNSA in the germline V gene. This CDR3 is built from 14 residues. CDR3 amino acids: CASSVSSGSDEQFF. CDR3 DNA: TGTGCCAGCAGCGTCTCTAGCGGGTCGGATGAGCAGTTCTTC.

This clone came up a few times. The chain joins TRBV27 to TRBJ2-7; 9 bases map to TRBD1. Germline assignment: CDR1 MNHEY and CDR2 SMNVEV (reference sequence). The trim removed 5 bases at V and 2 bases at J, leaving 7 bases unmatched. This CDR3 region has 15 residues. In DNA, the CDR3 is TGTGCCAGCAGTGGGGACAGGGAATTTACCTACGAGCAGTACTTC. Its translation is CASSGDREFTYEQYF.

The chain carries TRBV6-1 and TRBJ2-3; tentative D call: TRBD1 (5 bases). The germline CDR1 and CDR2 sequences are MNHNS and SASEGT. The CDR3 is 14 residues long. Trimming cost V 5 bases and J 3 bases, with 12 bases left between them. In nucleotides, the CDR3 is TGTGCCAGCAGTCCCCTGGACAAGACAGATACGCAGTATTTT. Amino acids: CASSPLDKTDTQYF.

This clone was seen ten or more times. J is TRBJ2-7 and V is TRBV7-6; a weak D match, TRBD2 (5 bases). CDR1 and CDR2 (germline): SGHVS, FNYEAQ. The CDR3 spans 14 residues. The V end lost 6 bases, the J end lost 0 bases, and 12 bases lay between the germline ends. The CDR3 DNA reads as TGTGCCAGCAGACTATCGGGGAGCTCCTACGAGCAGTACTTC. It is translated as CASRLSGSSYEQYF.

This rearrangement joins TRBV28 to TRBJ2-5, with D possibly matching TRBD1 (5 bases). V was shortened by 7 bases and J by 9 bases, with 18 bases between the two germline ends. This CDR3 has 13 amino acids. Germline V gives CDR1 MDHEN, CDR2 SYDVKM. The CDR3 spells CASKREGVDAQYF. The DNA of the CDR3 is TGTGCCAGCAAAAGGGAAGGGGTGGATGCCCAGTACTTC.

Many counts were recorded for this clone. The chain couples TRBV5-1 to TRBJ2-1; 12 bases align to TRBD1. The germline CDR1 and CDR2 sequences are SGHRS and YFSETQ. CDR3 length: 16 amino acids. The V and J ends lost 7 bases and 9 bases, in that order; junction bases with no gene match: 14. CDR3 in amino acids: CASYSIPGQGAGEQFF. The CDR3 nucleotides are TGCGCCAGCTATTCGATCCCGGGACAGGGGGCCGGTGAGCAGTTCTTC.

Ten or more counts support this clone. This chain connects TRBV2 to TRBJ2-7; tentatively, D is TRBD1 or TRBD2 (5 bases each). Germline lookup yields CDR1 SNHLY and CDR2 FYNNEI. This CDR3 comprises 13 residues. V dropped 3 bases and J dropped 5 bases, with 11 bases sitting between them. CDR3 loop: CASSEGRENEQYF. The CDR3 DNA follows: TGTGCCAGCAGTGAGGGCAGGGAGAACGAGCAGTACTTC.

This clone appeared a few times. One end of the junction does not line up with germline, which may come from a read error. This sequence joins TRBV6-1 and TRBJ2-1, with 7 bases identical to TRBD2. CDR1 and CDR2 (germline): MNHNS, SASEGT. This CDR3 comprises 12 residues. CDR3 protein: CASIGRSNEQFF. The CDR3 DNA sequence: TGCGCCAGCATCGGGAGGTCCAATGAGCAGTTCTTC.

This clone was recorded many times. This sequence joins TRBV28 and TRBJ2-5, with 14 positions matching TRBD2. CDR3 length: 15 residues. From germline, CDR1 is MDHEN and CDR2 SYDVKM. The J segment lost 10 bases and the V segment lost 6 bases, leaving 10 bases of the junction unmatched. CDR3 region: CASSLGTSGGGGQYF. CDR3 sequence (DNA): TGTGCCAGCAGCCTAGGGACTAGCGGGGGAGGAGGCCAGTACTTC.

Within the sample, this clone is medium-sized (0.01 to 0.1%). The V call is TRBV6-1, the J call TRBJ2-3, with TRBD2 identical over 7 bases. The germline V gene has CDR1 MNHNS and CDR2 SASEGT. V trimming: 4 bases; J trimming: 6 bases; junction bases outside the gene matches: 7. CDR3 length equals 14 residues. The CDR3 here is CASSALGGSDTQYF. CDR3 coding DNA: TGTGCCAGCAGTGCGCTCGGGGGGAGTGATACGCAGTATTTT.

This clone qualifies as medium-sized (0.01 to 0.1%). Other nucleotide sequences from this sample produce the same CDR3. The chain uses TRBV28 and TRBJ1-2; no reliable D call. Germline assignment: CDR1 MDHEN and CDR2 SYDVKM. Trimming pared 6 bases from V and 7 bases from J, leaving 18 bases between. The CDR3 covers 14 residues. CDR3 loop: CASRTIRFRGGYTF. The CDR3 region has the DNA TGTGCCAGCAGAACAATTCGGTTTCGCGGTGGCTACACCTTC.

Ten or more counts support this clone. The chain recombines TRBV7-3 with TRBJ2-3; 9 bases fit TRBD2. CDR1 is SGHTA, CDR2 FQGTGA, per germline. The CDR3 totals 16 residues. The trim removed 1 base at V and 4 bases at J, leaving 6 bases unmatched. CDR3 DNA: TGTGCCAGCAGCTTAAGGGGGACTAGCCTCCCAGATACGCAGTATTTT. Translation: CASSLRGTSLPDTQYF.